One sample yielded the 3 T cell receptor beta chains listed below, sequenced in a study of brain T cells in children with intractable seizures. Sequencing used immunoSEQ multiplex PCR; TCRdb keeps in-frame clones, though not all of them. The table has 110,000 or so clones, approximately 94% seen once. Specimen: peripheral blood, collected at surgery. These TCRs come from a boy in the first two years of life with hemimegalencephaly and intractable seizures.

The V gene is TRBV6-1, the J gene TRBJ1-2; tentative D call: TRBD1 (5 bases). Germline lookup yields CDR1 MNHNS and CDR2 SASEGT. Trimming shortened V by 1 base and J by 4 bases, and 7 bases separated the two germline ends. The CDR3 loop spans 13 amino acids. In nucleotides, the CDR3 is TGTGCCAGCAGTGAAGGGGGGGGCTATGGCTACACCTTC. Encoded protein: CASSEGGGYGYTF.

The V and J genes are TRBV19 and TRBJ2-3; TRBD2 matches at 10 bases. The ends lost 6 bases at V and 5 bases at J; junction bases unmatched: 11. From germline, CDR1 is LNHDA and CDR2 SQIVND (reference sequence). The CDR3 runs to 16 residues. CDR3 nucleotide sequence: TGTGCCAGTAGCCCCTCCCTAGCGGGAGTAATAGATACGCAGTATTTT. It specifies CASSPSLAGVIDTQYF.

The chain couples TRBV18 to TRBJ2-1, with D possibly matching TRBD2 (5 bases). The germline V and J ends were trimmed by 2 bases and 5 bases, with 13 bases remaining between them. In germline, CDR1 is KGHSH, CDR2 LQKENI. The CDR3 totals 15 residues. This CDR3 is CASSPYLGVDNEQFF. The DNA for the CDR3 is TGTGCCAGCTCACCATACCTGGGAGTCGACAATGAGCAGTTCTTC.